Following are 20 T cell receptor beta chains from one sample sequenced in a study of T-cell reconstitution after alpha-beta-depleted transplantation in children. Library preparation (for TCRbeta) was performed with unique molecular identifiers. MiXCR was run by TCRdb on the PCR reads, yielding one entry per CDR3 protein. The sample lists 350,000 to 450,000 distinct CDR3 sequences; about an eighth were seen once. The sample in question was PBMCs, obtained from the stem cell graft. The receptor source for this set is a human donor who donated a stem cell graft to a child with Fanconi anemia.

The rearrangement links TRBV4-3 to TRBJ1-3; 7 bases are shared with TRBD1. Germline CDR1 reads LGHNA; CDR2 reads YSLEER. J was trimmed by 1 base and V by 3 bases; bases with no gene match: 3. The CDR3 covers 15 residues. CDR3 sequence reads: CASSQPGGSGNTIYF. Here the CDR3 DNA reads TGCGCCAGCAGCCAGCCAGGGGGGTCTGGAAACACCATATATTTT.

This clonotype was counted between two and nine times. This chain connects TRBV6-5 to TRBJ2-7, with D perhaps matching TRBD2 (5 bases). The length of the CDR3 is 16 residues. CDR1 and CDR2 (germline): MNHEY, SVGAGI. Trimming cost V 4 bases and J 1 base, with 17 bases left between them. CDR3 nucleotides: TGTGCCAGCAGTTCCGCCGGGGTCCCGCAATCCTACGAGCAGTACTTC. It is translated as CASSSAGVPQSYEQYF.

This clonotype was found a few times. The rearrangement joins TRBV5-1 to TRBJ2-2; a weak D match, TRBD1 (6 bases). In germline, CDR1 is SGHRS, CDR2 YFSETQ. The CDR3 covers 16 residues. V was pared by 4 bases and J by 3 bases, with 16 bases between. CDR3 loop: CASSPVPQGDTGELFF. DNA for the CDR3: TGCGCCAGCAGCCCGGTCCCACAGGGTGACACCGGGGAGCTGTTTTTT.

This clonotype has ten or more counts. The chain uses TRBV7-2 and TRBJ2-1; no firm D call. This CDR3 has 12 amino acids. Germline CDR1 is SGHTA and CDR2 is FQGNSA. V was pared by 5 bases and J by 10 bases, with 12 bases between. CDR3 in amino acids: CASSTRTSEQFF. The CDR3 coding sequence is TGTGCCAGCAGCACCCGGACGAGCGAGCAGTTCTTC.

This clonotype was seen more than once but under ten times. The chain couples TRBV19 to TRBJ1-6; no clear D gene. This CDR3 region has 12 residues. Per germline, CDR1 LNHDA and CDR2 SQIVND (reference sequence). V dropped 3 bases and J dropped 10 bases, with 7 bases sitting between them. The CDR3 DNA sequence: TGTGCCAGTAGTATTGTGGAATCACCCCTCCACTTT. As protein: CASSIVESPLHF.

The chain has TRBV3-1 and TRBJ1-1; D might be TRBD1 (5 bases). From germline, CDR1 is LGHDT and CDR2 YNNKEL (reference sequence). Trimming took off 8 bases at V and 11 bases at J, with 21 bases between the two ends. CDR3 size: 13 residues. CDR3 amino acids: CASGQRGARGAFF. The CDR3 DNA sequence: TGTGCCAGCGGGCAAAGAGGGGCACGGGGGGCTTTCTTT.

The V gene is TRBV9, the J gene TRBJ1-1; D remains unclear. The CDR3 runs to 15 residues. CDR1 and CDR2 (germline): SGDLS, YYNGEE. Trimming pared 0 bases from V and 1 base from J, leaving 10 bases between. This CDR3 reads CASSVAAVPNTEAFF. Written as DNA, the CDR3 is TGTGCCAGCAGCGTAGCTGCGGTACCGAACACTGAAGCTTTCTTT. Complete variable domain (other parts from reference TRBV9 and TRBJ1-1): DSGVTQTPKHLITATGQRVTLRCSPRSGDLSVYWYQQSLDQGLQFLIQYYNGEERAKGNILERFSAQQFPDLHSELNLSSLELGDSALYFCASSVAAVPNTEAFFGQGTRLTVV.

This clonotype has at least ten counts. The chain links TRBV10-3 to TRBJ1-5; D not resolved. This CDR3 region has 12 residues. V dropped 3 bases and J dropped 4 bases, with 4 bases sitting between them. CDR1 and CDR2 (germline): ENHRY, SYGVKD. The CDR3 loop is CAISESNQPQHF. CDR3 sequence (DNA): TGTGCCATCAGTGAATCAAATCAGCCCCAGCATTTT.

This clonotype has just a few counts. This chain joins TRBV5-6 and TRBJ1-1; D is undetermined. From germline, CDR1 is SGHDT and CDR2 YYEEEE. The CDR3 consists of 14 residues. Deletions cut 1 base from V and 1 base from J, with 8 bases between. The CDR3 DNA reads TGTGCCAGCAGCTTGATATCAGGGAACACTGAAGCTTTCTTT. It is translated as CASSLISGNTEAFF.

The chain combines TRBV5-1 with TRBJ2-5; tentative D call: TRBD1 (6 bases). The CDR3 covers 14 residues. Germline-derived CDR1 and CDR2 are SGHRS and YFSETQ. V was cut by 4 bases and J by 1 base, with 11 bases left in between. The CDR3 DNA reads TGCGCCAGCAGCCCCGGGACACCCCAAGAGACCCAGTACTTC. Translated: CASSPGTPQETQYF.

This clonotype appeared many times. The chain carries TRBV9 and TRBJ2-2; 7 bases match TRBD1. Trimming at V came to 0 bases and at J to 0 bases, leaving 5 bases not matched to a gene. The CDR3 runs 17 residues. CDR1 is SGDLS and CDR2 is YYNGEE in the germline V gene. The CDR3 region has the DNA TGTGCCAGCAGCGTAGCTTCGACAGGGACGAACACCGGGGAGCTGTTTTTT. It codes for CASSVASTGTNTGELFF.

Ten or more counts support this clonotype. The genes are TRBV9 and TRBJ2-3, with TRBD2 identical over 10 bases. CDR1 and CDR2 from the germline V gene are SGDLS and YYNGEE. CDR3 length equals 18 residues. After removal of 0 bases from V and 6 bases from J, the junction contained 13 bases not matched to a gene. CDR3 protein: CASSVGPGLAGARDTQYF. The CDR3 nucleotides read TGTGCCAGCAGCGTAGGCCCCGGGCTAGCGGGGGCCCGGGATACGCAGTATTTT.

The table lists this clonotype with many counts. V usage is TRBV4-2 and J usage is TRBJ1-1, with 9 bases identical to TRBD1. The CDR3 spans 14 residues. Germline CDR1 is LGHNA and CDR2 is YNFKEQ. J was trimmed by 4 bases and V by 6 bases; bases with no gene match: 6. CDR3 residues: CASRIGQGITEAFF. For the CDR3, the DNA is TGTGCCAGCAGGATAGGACAGGGGATCACTGAAGCTTTCTTT.

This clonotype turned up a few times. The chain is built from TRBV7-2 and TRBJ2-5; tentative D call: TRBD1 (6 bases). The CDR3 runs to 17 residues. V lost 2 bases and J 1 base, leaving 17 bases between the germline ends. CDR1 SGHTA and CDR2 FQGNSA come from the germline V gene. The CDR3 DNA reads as TGTGCCAGCAGCTTACGGGGCCCAGGGGACACCCAAGAGACCCAGTACTTC. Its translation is CASSLRGPGDTQETQYF.

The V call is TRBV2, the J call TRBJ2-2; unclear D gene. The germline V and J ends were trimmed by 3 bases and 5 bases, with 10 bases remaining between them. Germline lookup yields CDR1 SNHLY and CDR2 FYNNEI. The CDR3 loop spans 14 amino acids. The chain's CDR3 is CASSEDGVTGELFF. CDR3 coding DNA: TGTGCCAGCAGTGAGGATGGGGTGACCGGGGAGCTGTTTTTT.

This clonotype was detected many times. DNA for the CDR3: TGTGCCAGCAGCTTAGAATCAGACTACGAGCAGTACTTC. Translated: CASSLESDYEQYF. The chain is built from TRBV13 and TRBJ2-7; D gene uncertain. The germline gives CDR1 PRHDT, CDR2 FYEKMQ (reference sequence). V shed 1 base and J shed 3 bases, with 7 bases lying between them. This CDR3 region has 13 residues.

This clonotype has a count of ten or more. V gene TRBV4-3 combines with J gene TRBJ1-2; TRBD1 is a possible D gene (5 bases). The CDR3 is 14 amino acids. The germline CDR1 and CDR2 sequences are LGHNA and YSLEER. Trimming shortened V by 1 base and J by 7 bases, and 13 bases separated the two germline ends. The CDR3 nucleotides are TGCGCCAGCAGCCAAGGTCGTACAGGTGGTGGCTACACCTTC. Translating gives CASSQGRTGGGYTF.

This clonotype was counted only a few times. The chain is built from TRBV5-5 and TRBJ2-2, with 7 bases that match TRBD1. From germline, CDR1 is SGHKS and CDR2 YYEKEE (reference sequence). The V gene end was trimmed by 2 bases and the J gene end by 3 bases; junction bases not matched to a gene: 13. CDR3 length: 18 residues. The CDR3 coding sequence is TGTGCCAGCAGCTTCACCTGGCGACAGGGAGCGGACACCGGGGAGCTGTTTTTT. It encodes CASSFTWRQGADTGELFF.

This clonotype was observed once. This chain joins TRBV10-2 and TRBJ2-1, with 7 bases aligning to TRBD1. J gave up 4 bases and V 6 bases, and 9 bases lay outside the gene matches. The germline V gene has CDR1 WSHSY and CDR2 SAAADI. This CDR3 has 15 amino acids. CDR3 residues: CASRLGTAGYNEQFF. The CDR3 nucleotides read TGCGCCAGCAGACTCGGGACAGCTGGTTACAATGAGCAGTTCTTC.

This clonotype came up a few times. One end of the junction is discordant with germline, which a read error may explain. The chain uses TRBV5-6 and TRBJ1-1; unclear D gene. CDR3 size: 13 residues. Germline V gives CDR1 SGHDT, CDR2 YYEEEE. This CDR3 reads CASSFQSPTKAFF. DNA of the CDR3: TGTGCCAGCAGCTTTCAGTCGCCCACTAAAGCTTTCTTT. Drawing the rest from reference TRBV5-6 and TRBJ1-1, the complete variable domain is DAGVTQSPTHLIKTRGQQVTLRCSPKSGHDTVSWYQQALGQGPQFIFQYYEEEERQRGNFPDRFSGHQFPNYSSELNVNALLLGDSALYLCASSFQSPTKAFFGQGTRLTVV.